The clone carrying this T cell receptor beta chain was recorded a few times. The target antigen is unknown. This record belongs to a study of CD8 T cells in ankylosing spondylitis. TCRdb reanalysed the 5' RACE reads using MiXCR and keeps one entry per CDR3 protein. The repertoire holds around 770,000 distinct CDR3 sequences, with 12% as singletons. J was trimmed by 7 bases and V by 1 base; bases with no gene match: 8. The CDR3 extends over 14 amino acids. Germline assignment: CDR1 SGDLS and CDR2 YYNGEE. Study-level results: The study identified a TCR beta motif of fewer than 10 highly homologous variants that appeared characteristic of ankylosing spondylitis blood.

The clonotype originates from a male donor with ankylosing spondylitis. The V and J genes are TRBV9 and TRBJ2-7; 7 nucleotides match TRBD1. The material sequenced was blood, either unsorted or a sorted T cell fraction (not recorded which). The CDR3 DNA is TGTGCCAGCAGCGTAAAGACAGGGTTAGGTGAGCAGTACTTC. Its protein product is CASSVKTGLGEQYF. The whole variable domain, remainder taken from reference TRBV9 and TRBJ2-7, is DSGVTQTPKHLITATGQRVTLRCSPRSGDLSVYWYQQSLDQGLQFLIQYYNGEERAKGNILERFSAQQFPDLHSELNLSSLELGDSALYFCASSVKTGLGEQYFGPGTRLTVT.